Below, one T cell receptor beta chain is given with its context. Its cognate antigen is unknown. The CDR3 covers 14 residues. Germline V lookup: CDR1 LNHDA, CDR2 SQIVND (reference sequence). V lost 10 bases to trimming and J lost 6 bases, with 20 bases between them. This record belongs to a study of T cell repertoires in cytomegalovirus infection. Study at large: HLA-B-restricted CMV epitopes that are well studied, plus recently identified HLA-C-restricted ones, were used by the study. Public TCR beta signatures provided an indication of both CMV infection and a matching HLA type. The study's findings and limits: Within the response measured ex vivo, HLA-C-restricted CMV-specific TCR beta clonotypes were dominant.

TCRdb itself ran the reads through MiXCR, one entry per CDR3 protein. Found here are 360,000 or so distinct CDR3 sequences, nearly 35% of them singletons; the top ten hold roughly 12%. The TCR originated in a human donor in good health (CMV status not recorded). Some clones in this sample may be carry-over from other donors' samples. The sequenced sample was cultured PBMCs, obtained from culture after CMV antigen stimulation. V gene TRBV19 combines with J gene TRBJ2-3; D is perhaps TRBD2 (6 bases). The CDR3 DNA reads as TGTGCCACCACCGGGACTTTCCTAGGGGATACGCAGTATTTT. Its translation: CATTGTFLGDTQYF.